The TCR beta chain described here comes from a study of shared clonotypes between healthy human individuals. Study context: CD4 naive cells filled three plates per donor, CD4 memory three, CD8 naive two and CD8 memory one.

The CDR3 is made up of 19 amino acids. CDR1 and CDR2 from the germline V gene are SNHLY and FYNNEI. Trimming removed 6 bases from V and 7 bases from J, with 31 bases in between. Sequencing was performed with immunoSEQ multiplex PCR; in TCRdb, only in-frame clones are kept and a portion is missing. The table lists fewer than 1.6 million clones, just under 99% of them singletons. The sequenced sample consisted of naive CD4+ T cells sorted from blood. Documented subset: CD45RA+ positively selected. The chain employs TRBV2 and TRBJ2-1; D possibly corresponds to TRBD1 (5 bases). This TCR derives from a man younger than 45 in good health. The chain's CDR3 is CASSRPLRGFSTIQNEQFF. Here the CDR3 DNA reads TGTGCCAGCAGCCGACCATTAAGGGGTTTTTCAACTATTCAAAATGAGCAGTTCTTC.